This TCR beta chain originates from a study of metastatic and nonmetastatic thyroid tumors. Study overall: The authors compared repertoires across blood and tumor or nodule tissue from malignant and benign thyroid patients.

Among the patients, none had received any treatment before thyroid surgery. Germline V gene sequence: CDR1 LNHDA, CDR2 SQIVND (reference sequence). The trim removed 5 bases at V and 0 bases at J, leaving 4 bases unmatched. This CDR3 is built from 16 residues. Comments on this clone: Antigen: not known.

Original analysis: Researchers built a distant-metastasis classifier for papillary thyroid cancer that drew on CDR3 differences across clinicopathological groups. MiXCR re-clonotyped the PCR reads for TCRdb. These V and J calls rely on TCRdb rather than the paper's analysis. The data show over 2,500 clones, over 25% seen once. Study conclusions and caveats: Within blood and tumor, benign nodules reportedly had significantly lower TCR beta diversity than malignant thyroid tumors did.

The chain has TRBV19 and TRBJ2-1, with 10 bases identical to TRBD2. The sequence was obtained from a female donor with papillary thyroid cancer or a benign thyroid nodule (not recorded which). Some clones in this sample may be carry-over from other donors' samples. Sequencing input: tumor tissue. The CDR3 loop is CASSWVAGGSYNEQFF. The CDR3 DNA sequence: TGTGCCAGTAGTTGGGTAGCGGGAGGCTCCTACAATGAGCAGTTCTTC.